Listed below are T cell receptor beta chains from one sample, sequenced in a study of shared clonotypes between healthy human individuals. The table came from immunoSEQ multiplex PCR; TCRdb's copy has only in-frame clones and leaves some out. This repertoire shows roughly 650,000 clones, about 95% found once; its top ten account for 0.11%. The sequenced sample was naive CD8+ T cells sorted from blood. The receptors were sampled from a woman under 40 in good health. Each CDR3 is given with its conserved first and last residue. The D gene is left open where the match is weak. Size tells how often a clone was seen (once, few, many) or the class of an expanded clone, and some rows leave it out.

V: TRBV4-2
J: TRBJ2-1
size: NA
D: TRBD2
DNA: TGTGCCAGCAGCCAAGATAGGAGCGGGAGCTCCTACAATGAGCAGTTCTTC
CDR3: CASSQDRSGSSYNEQFF

V: TRBV10-3
J: TRBJ1-6
size: NA
D: NA
DNA: TGTGCCATCAGTGAAGACGGCCCTCAGAATAATTCACCCCTCCACTTT
CDR3: CAISEDGPQNNSPLHF

V: TRBV4-1
J: TRBJ2-7
size: NA
D: TRBD2
DNA: TGCGCCAGCAGCCAAGTAACTAGCGGGAGGTCCTACGAGCAGTACTTC
CDR3: CASSQVTSGRSYEQYF

V: TRBV6-5
J: TRBJ2-7
size: NA
D: NA
DNA: TGTGCCACCTCCCCTGGGACCCCCTACGAGCAGTACTTC
CDR3: CATSPGTPYEQYF

V: TRBV7-3
J: TRBJ2-7
size: NA
D: TRBD1
DNA: TGTGCCAGCAGCCCAGAACAGGGGGCAGGCTACGAGCAGTACTTC
CDR3: CASSPEQGAGYEQYF

V: TRBV28
J: TRBJ2-2
size: NA
D: NA
DNA: TGTGCCAGCAGTTTACTGGCAGACACCGGGGAGCTGTTTTTT
CDR3: CASSLLADTGELFF

V: TRBV27
J: TRBJ1-1
size: NA
D: NA
DNA: TGTGCCAGCAGTTTGGTCAGCAGCGTGACTGAAGCTTTCTTT
CDR3: CASSLVSSVTEAFF

V: TRBV2
J: TRBJ2-1
size: NA
D: TRBD2
DNA: TGTGCCAGCATCGGACTAGCGGGAGCCAAGAATGAGCAGTTCTTC
CDR3: CASIGLAGAKNEQFF

V: TRBV9
J: TRBJ2-5
size: NA
D: TRBD1
DNA: TGTGCCAGCAGCGGAGGGGGCAGCGGACAAGAGACCCAGTACTTC
CDR3: CASSGGGSGQETQYF

V: TRBV4-1
J: TRBJ2-7
size: NA
D: NA
DNA: TGCGCCAGCAGCTTTAGACAGGACCTCTCCTACGAGCAGTACTTC
CDR3: CASSFRQDLSYEQYF

V: TRBV2
J: TRBJ2-7
size: NA
D: NA
DNA: TGTGCCAGCAGTGGGGGGAGGCGGGACTACGAGCAGTACTTC
CDR3: CASSGGRRDYEQYF

V: TRBV7-9
J: TRBJ2-1
size: NA
D: TRBD2
DNA: TGTGCCAGCAGACCCCCGGGACTAGCGGGCAATGAGCAGTTCTTC
CDR3: CASRPPGLAGNEQFF

V: TRBV27
J: TRBJ2-5
size: NA
D: TRBD2
DNA: TGTGCCAGCAGTCCCTCCGGGACTAGCGGGAGTCGGGAGACCCAGTACTTC
CDR3: CASSPSGTSGSRETQYF

V: TRBV28
J: TRBJ2-3
size: NA
D: TRBD2
DNA: TGTGCCAGTACACTAGCGGGCCAAAGAACAGATACGCAGTATTTT
CDR3: CASTLAGQRTDTQYF

V: TRBV9
J: TRBJ2-5
size: NA
D: NA
DNA: TGTGCCAGCAGCGACCGGGCAGGGGTAGGAGAGACCCAGTACTTC
CDR3: CASSDRAGVGETQYF

V: TRBV28
J: TRBJ2-3
size: NA
D: TRBD2
DNA: TGTGCCAGCAGTTTACTTGACGGACTAGCCGAGATAGATACGCAGTATTTT
CDR3: CASSLLDGLAEIDTQYF

V: TRBV5-1
J: TRBJ2-2
size: NA
D: NA
DNA: TGCGCCAGCAGCGCCGGCAGGGGATCCGCCGGGGAGCTGTTTTTT
CDR3: CASSAGRGSAGELFF

V: TRBV14
J: TRBJ1-3
size: NA
D: NA
DNA: TGTGCCAGCAGCCAGGATCCGGGCGGAAACACCATATATTTT
CDR3: CASSQDPGGNTIYF

V: TRBV5-6
J: TRBJ2-7
size: NA
D: NA
DNA: TGTGCCAGCAGCTACGGGGGAGGCTACGAGCAGTACTTC
CDR3: CASSYGGGYEQYF

V: TRBV5-5
J: TRBJ2-3
size: NA
D: TRBD2
DNA: TGTGCCAGCAGCTTCGCGGGAGACATTACAGATACGCAGTATTTT
CDR3: CASSFAGDITDTQYF

V: TRBV5-4
J: TRBJ1-4
size: NA
D: TRBD1
DNA: TGTGCCAGCAGCACGGGGACAGATCGACTGTTTTTT
CDR3: CASSTGTDRLFF

V: TRBV10-1
J: TRBJ2-1
size: NA
D: TRBD2
DNA: TGCGCCAGCAGTGATGCGGCTAGCGGGAGGGCCAGGTCCTACAATGAGCAGTTCTTC
CDR3: CASSDAASGRARSYNEQFF

V: TRBV6-5
J: TRBJ1-2
size: NA
D: NA
DNA: TGTGCCAGCAGTTACTCCCGAGGGCCTGAAGGCTACACCTTC
CDR3: CASSYSRGPEGYTF

V: TRBV4-1
J: TRBJ2-3
size: NA
D: NA
DNA: TGCGCCAGCAGCCTCACTAGCACAGATACGCAGTATTTT
CDR3: CASSLTSTDTQYF

V: TRBV4-1
J: TRBJ2-7
size: NA
D: NA
DNA: TGCGCCAGCAGCCCGCGGTTTGCACAGGGATTCGGCGAGCAGTACTTC
CDR3: CASSPRFAQGFGEQYF

V: TRBV13
J: TRBJ1-1
size: NA
D: NA
DNA: TGTGCCAGCAGCTCCGGCCGGGACACCCCGGTTTTCTTT
CDR3: CASSSGRDTPVFF

V: TRBV4-1
J: TRBJ2-3
size: NA
D: TRBD2
DNA: TGCGCCAGCAGCCAAGACCCGACTAGCGGAGAGGCAGATACGCAGTATTTT
CDR3: CASSQDPTSGEADTQYF

V: TRBV4-1
J: TRBJ2-7
size: NA
D: TRBD1
DNA: TGCGCCAGCAGCCAAGGGGAGGGACAGGGTTACGAGCAGTACTTC
CDR3: CASSQGEGQGYEQYF

V: TRBV15
J: TRBJ1-1
size: once
D: NA
DNA: TGTGCCACCAGCAGAGATGGAAGTAGTACAGCAATGAACACTGAAGCTTTCTTT
CDR3: CATSRDGSSTAMNTEAFF

V: TRBV4-2
J: TRBJ2-7
size: NA
D: NA
DNA: TGTGCCAGCAGCCAAGAGTCATCGGGACAACTATACGAGCAGTACTTC
CDR3: CASSQESSGQLYEQYF

V: TRBV6-1
J: TRBJ2-2
size: NA
D: NA
DNA: TGTGCCAGCAGTGAATTTTGGGGCAACACCGGGGAGCTGTTTTTT
CDR3: CASSEFWGNTGELFF

V: TRBV28
J: TRBJ1-1
size: NA
D: NA
DNA: TGTGCCACCAGCTCAACAAGGGAGGTATGGGACACTGAAGCTTTCTTT
CDR3: CATSSTREVWDTEAFF

V: TRBV7-9
J: TRBJ2-1
size: NA
D: NA
DNA: TGTGCCAGCAGCTCGGGGCGCGGCGGTTACAATGAGCAGTTCTTC
CDR3: CASSSGRGGYNEQFF

V: TRBV9
J: TRBJ2-7
size: NA
D: TRBD2
DNA: TGTGCCAGCAGCTTAGGACTAGCGGAGACCTACGAGCAGTACTTC
CDR3: CASSLGLAETYEQYF

V: TRBV5-1
J: TRBJ1-5
size: once
D: TRBD1
DNA: TGCGCCAGCAGCTTGGCAGGGGGTAGCAATCAGCCCCAGCATTTT
CDR3: CASSLAGGSNQPQHF